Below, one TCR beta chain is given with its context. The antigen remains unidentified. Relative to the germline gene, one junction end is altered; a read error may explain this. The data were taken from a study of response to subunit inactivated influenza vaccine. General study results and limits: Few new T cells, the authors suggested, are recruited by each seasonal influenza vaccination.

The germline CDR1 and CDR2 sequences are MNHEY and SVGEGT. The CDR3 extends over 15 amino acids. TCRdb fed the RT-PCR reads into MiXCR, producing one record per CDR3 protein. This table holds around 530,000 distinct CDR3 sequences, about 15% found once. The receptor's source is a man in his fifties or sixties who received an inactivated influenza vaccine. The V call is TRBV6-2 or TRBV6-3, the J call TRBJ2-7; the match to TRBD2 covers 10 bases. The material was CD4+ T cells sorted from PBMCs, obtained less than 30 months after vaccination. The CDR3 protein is CASRISGGFSHEQYF. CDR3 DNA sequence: TGTGCCAGCAGAATTAGCGGGGGGTTCTCCCACGAGCAGTACTTC.